This TCR beta chain was sequenced in a study of T-cell reconstitution after alpha-beta-depleted transplantation in children. This clonotype was seen many times. The CDR3 extends over 14 amino acids. Between the trimmed V and J ends, which lost 1 base and 3 bases, there was a span of 13 bases. Germline assignment: CDR1 DFQATT and CDR2 SNEGSKA (reference sequence). TCRbeta library construction was performed incorporating unique molecular identifiers. TCRdb called the PCR reads again in MiXCR, with one record for every CDR3 protein. The sample has 350,000 to 400,000 distinct CDR3 sequences; 20% are singletons.

This chain uses TRBV20-1 with TRBJ2-7; D is unresolved. The receptor's source is a human donor who donated a stem cell graft to a child with acute myeloid leukemia. The sample consisted of PBMCs from the stem cell graft donor, taken from the stem cell graft. Written as DNA, the CDR3 is TGCAGTGCTAGAGTAGGCGGTTCCAACTACGAGCAGTACTTC. Amino acid sequence: CSARVGGSNYEQYF.